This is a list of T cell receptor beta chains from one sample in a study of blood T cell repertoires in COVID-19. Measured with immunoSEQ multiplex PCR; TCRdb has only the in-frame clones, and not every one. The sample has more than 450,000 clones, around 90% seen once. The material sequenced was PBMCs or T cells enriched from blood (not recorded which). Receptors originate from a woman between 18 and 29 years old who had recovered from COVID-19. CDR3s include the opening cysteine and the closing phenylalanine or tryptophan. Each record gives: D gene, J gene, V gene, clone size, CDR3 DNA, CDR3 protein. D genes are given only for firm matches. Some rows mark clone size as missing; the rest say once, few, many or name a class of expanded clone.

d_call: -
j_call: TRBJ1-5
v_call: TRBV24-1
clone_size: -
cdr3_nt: TGTGCCACCCCTGGGGGGAGCAATCAGCCCCAGCATTTT
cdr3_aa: CATPGGSNQPQHF

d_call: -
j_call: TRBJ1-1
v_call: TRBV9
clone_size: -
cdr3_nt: TGTGCCAGCAGCGCGGGGGGGAACACTGAAGCTTTCTTT
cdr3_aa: CASSAGGNTEAFF

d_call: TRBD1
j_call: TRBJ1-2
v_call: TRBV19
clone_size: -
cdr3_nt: TGTGCCAGTAGTACCCCGGGACAGGGCGCCGGCTACACCTTC
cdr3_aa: CASSTPGQGAGYTF

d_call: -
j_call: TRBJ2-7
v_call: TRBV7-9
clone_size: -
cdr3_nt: TGTGCCAGCAGCTTAGGGGGACTGACGTTAGAGCAGTACTTC
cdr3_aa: CASSLGGLTLEQYF

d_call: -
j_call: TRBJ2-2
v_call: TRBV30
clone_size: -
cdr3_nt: TGTGCCTGGAGTAGGAGGTCCTCGAACACCGGGGAGCTGTTTTTT
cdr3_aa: CAWSRRSSNTGELFF

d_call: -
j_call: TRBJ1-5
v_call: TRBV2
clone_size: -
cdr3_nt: TGTGCCAGCACGATGGCAGGGGAAGGACAGCCCCAGCATTTT
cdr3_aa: CASTMAGEGQPQHF

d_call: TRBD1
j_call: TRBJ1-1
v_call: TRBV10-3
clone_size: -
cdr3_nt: TGTGCCATCAGTGAACCACTTAAGGGGGCGGAAAACACTGAAGCTTTCTTT
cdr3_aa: CAISEPLKGAENTEAFF

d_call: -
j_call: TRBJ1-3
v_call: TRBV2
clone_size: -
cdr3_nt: TGTGCCAGCAGTGAACAACATCTCGGGGGAAACACCATATATTTT
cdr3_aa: CASSEQHLGGNTIYF

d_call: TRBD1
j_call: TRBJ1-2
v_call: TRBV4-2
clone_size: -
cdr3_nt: TGTGCCAGCAGCCTTAGGGGACAGGGATCCTATGGCTACACCTTC
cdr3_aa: CASSLRGQGSYGYTF

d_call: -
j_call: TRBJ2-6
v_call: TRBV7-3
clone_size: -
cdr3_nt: TGTGCCAGCAGCGCCTATCCCTCTGGGGCCAACGTCCTGACTTTC
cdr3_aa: CASSAYPSGANVLTF

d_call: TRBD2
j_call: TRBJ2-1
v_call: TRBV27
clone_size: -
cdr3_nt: TGTGCCAGCAGTTTTTTTAGCGGGGGGGCCGGGGATGAGCAGTTCTTC
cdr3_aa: CASSFFSGGAGDEQFF

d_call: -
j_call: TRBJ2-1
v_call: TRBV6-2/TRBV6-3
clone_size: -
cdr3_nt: TGTGCCAGCAGTACCGGGACACCCTTTGAGCAGTTCTTC
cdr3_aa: CASSTGTPFEQFF

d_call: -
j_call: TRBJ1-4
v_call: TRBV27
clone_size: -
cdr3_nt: TGTGCCAGCAGTTTACGCTGGGCAGGGCTGATTGCAACTAATGAAAAACTGTTTTTT
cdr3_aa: CASSLRWAGLIATNEKLFF

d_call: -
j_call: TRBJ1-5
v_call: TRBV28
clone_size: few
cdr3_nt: TGTGCCAGCACCCTAGGAGGGGATACTCAGCCCCAGCATTTT
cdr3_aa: CASTLGGDTQPQHF

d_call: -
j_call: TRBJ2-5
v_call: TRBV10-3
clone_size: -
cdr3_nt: TGTGCCATCAGTGCCCTCCCTCTGCGGGCACTTCAAGAGACCCAGTACTTC
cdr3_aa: CAISALPLRALQETQYF

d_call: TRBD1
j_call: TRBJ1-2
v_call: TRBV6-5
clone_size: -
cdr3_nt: TGTGCCAGCAGTTACTTGGGGCAGGGGGGTGGCTACACCTTC
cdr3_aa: CASSYLGQGGGYTF

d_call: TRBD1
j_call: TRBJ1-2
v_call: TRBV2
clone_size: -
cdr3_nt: TGTGCCAGCAGTTACCGACAGGGGAACTATGGCTACACCTTC
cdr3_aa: CASSYRQGNYGYTF

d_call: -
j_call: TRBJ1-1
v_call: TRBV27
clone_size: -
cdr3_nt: TGTGCCAGCAGTCTCAGGGTAATGAACACTGAAGCTTTCTTT
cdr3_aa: CASSLRVMNTEAFF

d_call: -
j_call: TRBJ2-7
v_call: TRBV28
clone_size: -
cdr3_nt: TGTGCCAGCAGTTTAGCCGGAACAGGCTACGAGCAGTACTTC
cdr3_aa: CASSLAGTGYEQYF

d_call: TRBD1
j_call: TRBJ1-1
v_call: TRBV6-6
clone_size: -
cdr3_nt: TGTGCCAGCAGTTACTCGGACAGGGGGCAAGCTTTCTTT
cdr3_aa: CASSYSDRGQAFF

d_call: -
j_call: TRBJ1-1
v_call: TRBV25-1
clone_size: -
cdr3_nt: TGTGCCAGCACGAGGGGGACGAACACTGAAGCTTTCTTT
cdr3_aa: CASTRGTNTEAFF

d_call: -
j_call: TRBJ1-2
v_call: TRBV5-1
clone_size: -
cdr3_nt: TGCGCCAGCAGCTTGACGAGTCTTAACTATGGCTACACCTTC
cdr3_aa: CASSLTSLNYGYTF